This T cell receptor (beta chain) is from a study of T cells in Graves' hyperthyroidism and ophthalmopathy. It was RNA transcripts that yielded the amplified TCR beta CDR3 regions. The HTBI primer set served for first-round RT-PCR of the TCR CDR3. MiXCR, applied by TCRdb to the multiplex PCR reads, yields one record per CDR3 protein. The sample holds over 700,000 distinct CDR3 sequences, roughly a sixth seen once. This blood was taken when hyperthyroidism was first diagnosed, before any ophthalmopathy symptoms existed. The CDR3 runs to 13 residues. Between the trimmed V and J ends, which lost 2 bases and 6 bases, there was a span of 11 bases. In germline, CDR1 is SGHRS, CDR2 YFSETQ.

This receptor was taken from a woman in her forties or fifties with Graves' hyperthyroidism that later progressed to Graves' ophthalmopathy. What was sequenced was blood. The gene calls are TRBV5-1 and TRBJ1-2, with D maybe TRBD1 (6 bases). DNA of the CDR3: TGCGCCAGCAGCTTAGGGAACAGGGATGGCTACACCTTC. The encoded protein is CASSLGNRDGYTF.